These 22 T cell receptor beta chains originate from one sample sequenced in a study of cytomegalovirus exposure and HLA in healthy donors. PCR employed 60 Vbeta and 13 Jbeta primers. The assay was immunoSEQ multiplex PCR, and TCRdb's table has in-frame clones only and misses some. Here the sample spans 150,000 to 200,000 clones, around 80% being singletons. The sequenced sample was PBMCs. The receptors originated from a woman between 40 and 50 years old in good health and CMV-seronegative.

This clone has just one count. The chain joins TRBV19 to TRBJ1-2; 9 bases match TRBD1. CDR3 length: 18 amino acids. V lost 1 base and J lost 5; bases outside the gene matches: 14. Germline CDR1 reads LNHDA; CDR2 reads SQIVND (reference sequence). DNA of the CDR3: TGTGCCAGTAGTATAGCGGGGCGGACAGGGGTCTCTCGGTATGGCTACACCTTC. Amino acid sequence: CASSIAGRTGVSRYGYTF.

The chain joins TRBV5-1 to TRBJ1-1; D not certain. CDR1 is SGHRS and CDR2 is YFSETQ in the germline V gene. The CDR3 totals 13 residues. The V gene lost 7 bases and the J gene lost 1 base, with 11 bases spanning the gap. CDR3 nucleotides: TGCGCCAGCGCAGAGGGCAGGAACACTGAAGCTTTCTTT. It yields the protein CASAEGRNTEAFF.

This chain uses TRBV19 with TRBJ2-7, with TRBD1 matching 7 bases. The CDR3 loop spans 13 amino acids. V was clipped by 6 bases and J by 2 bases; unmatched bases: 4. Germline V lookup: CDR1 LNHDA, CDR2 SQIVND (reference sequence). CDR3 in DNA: TGTGCCAGTAGCCAAGGACAGGCCTACGAGCAGTACTTC. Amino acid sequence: CASSQGQAYEQYF.

CDR3: CASSFGTSWDEQYV. CDR3 DNA sequence: TGCGCCAGCAGCTTCGGGACTAGCTGGGACGAGCAGTACGTC. The genes are TRBV5-1 and TRBJ2-7; TRBD2 matches at 9 bases. J was trimmed by 5 bases and V by 2 bases; bases with no gene match: 5. Germline loops: CDR1 SGHRS, CDR2 YFSETQ. CDR3 length: 14 amino acids.

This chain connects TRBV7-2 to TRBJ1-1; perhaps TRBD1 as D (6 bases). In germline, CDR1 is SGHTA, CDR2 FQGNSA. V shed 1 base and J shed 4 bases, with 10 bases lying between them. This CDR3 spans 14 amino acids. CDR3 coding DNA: TGTGCCAGCAGCTTAGGGACAGCACTCACTGAAGCTTTCTTT. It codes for CASSLGTALTEAFF. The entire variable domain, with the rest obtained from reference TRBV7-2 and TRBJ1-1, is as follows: GAGVSQSPSNKVTEKGKDVELRCDPISGHTALYWYRQSLGQGLEFLIYFQGNSAPDKSGLPSDRFSAERTGGSVSTLTIQRTQQEDSAVYLCASSLGTALTEAFFGQGTRLTVV.

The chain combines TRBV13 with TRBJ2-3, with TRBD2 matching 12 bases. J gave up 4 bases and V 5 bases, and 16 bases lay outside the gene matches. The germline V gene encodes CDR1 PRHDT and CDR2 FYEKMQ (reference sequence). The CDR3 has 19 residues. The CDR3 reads CASSPNRLTSGRGADTQYF. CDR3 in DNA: TGTGCCAGCAGCCCCAACCGCCTGACTAGCGGGAGAGGCGCAGATACGCAGTATTTT.

Here the CDR3 DNA reads TGTGCCTGGACCGTGGGGCAGAACACTGAAGCTTTCTTT. It codes for CAWTVGQNTEAFF. The chain is built from TRBV30 and TRBJ1-1; weak D call: TRBD1 (5 bases). The germline V gene has CDR1 GTSNPN and CDR2 SVGIG (reference sequence). The CDR3 is made up of 13 amino acids. The ends were cut back, 4 bases at V and 1 base at J, with 10 bases in the middle.

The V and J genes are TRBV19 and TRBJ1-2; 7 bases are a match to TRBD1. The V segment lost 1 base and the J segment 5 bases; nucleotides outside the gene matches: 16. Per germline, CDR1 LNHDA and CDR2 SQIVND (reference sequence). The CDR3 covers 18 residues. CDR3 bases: TGTGCCAGTAGTATAGCTGGTAGGGCAGGGGGAGTAGAGTATGGCTACACCTTC. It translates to CASSIAGRAGGVEYGYTF.

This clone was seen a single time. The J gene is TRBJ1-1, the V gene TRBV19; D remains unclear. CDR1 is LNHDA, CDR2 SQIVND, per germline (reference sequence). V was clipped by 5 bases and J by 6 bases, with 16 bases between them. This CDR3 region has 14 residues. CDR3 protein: CASSHAGIEAEAFF. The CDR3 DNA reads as TGTGCCAGTAGTCACGCGGGGATCGAGGCTGAAGCTTTCTTT.

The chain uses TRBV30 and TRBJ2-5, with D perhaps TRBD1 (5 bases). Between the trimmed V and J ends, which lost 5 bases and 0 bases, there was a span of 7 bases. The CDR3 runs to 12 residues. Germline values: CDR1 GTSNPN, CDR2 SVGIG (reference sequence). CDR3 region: CAWDSNQETQYF. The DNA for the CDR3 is TGTGCCTGGGACAGCAACCAAGAGACCCAGTACTTC.

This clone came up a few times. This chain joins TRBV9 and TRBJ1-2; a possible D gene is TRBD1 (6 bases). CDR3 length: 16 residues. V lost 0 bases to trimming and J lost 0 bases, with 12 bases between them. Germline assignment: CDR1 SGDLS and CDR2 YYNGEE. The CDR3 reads CASSVEDRHTNYGYTF. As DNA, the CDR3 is TGTGCCAGCAGCGTAGAGGACAGACACACTAACTATGGCTACACCTTC.

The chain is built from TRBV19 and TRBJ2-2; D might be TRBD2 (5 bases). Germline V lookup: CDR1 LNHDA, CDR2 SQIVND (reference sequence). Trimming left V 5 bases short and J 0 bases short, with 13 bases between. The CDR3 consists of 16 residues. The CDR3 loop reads CASSYGVASNTGELFF. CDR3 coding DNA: TGTGCCAGTAGTTATGGAGTAGCGTCGAACACCGGGGAGCTGTTTTTT.

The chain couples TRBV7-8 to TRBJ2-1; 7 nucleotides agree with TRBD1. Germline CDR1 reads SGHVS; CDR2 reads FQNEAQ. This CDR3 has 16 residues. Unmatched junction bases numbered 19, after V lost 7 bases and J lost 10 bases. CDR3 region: CASTPLPTTGTSEQFF. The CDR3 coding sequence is TGTGCCAGCACCCCTCTCCCCACGACAGGGACATCCGAGCAGTTCTTC.

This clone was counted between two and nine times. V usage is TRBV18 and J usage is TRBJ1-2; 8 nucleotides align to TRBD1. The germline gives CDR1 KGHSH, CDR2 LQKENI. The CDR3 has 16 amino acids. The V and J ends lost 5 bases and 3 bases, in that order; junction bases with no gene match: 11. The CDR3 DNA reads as TGTGCCAGCTCAGACAGCGGACAGGGCCGAGACTATGGCTACACCTTC. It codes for CASSDSGQGRDYGYTF.

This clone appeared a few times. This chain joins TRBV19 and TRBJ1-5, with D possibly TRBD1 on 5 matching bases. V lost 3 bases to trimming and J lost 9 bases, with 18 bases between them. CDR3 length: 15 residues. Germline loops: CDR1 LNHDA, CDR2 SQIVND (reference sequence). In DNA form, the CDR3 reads TGTGCCAGTAGTATCGCGGGGGAGAGCGGGTCGCCCCAGCATTTT. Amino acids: CASSIAGESGSPQHF.

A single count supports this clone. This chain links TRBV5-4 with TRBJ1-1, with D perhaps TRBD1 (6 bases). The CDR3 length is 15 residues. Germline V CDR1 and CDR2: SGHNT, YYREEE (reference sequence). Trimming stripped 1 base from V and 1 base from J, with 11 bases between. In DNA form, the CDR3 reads TGTGCCAGCAGCTTGATTGTCAGGGGGAACACTGAAGCTTTCTTT. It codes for CASSLIVRGNTEAFF.

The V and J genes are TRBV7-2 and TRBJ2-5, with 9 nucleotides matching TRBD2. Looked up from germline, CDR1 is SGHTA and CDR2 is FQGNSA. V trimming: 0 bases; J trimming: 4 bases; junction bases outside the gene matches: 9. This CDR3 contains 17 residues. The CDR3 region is CASSLARLAGAVETQYF. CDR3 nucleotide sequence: TGTGCCAGCAGCTTAGCGCGGTTAGCGGGAGCAGTAGAGACCCAGTACTTC.

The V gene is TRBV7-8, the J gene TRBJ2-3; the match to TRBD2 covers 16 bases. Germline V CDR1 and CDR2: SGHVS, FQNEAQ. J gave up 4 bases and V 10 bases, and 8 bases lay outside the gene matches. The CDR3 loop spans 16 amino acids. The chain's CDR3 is CATRGLAGGGSDTQYF. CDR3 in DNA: TGTGCCACCCGGGGACTAGCGGGAGGGGGCTCAGATACGCAGTATTTT. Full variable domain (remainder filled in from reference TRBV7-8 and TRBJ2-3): GAGVSQSPRYKVAKRGQDVALRCDPISGHVSLFWYQQALGQGPEFLTYFQNEAQLDKSGLPSDRFFAERPEGSVSTLKIQRTQQEDSAVYLCATRGLAGGGSDTQYFGPGTRLTVL.

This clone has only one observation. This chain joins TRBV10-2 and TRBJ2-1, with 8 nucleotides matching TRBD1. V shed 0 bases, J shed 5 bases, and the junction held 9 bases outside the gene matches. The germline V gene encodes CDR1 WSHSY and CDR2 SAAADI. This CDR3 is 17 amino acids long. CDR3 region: CASSESYRAGGNNEQFF. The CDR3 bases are TGCGCCAGCAGTGAGTCTTATAGGGCAGGGGGCAACAATGAGCAGTTCTTC.

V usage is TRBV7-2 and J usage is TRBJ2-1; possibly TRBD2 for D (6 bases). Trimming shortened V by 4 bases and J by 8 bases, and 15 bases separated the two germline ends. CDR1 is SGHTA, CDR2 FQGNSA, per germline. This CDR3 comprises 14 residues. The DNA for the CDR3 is TGTGCCAGCAGCTCCGGGACTTCCTCGGATGAGCAGTTCTTC. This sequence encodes CASSSGTSSDEQFF.

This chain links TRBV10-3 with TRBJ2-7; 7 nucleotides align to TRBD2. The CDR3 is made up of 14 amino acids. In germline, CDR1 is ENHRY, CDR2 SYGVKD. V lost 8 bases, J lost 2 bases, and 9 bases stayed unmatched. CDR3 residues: CAIGPNGRTYEQYF. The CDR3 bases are TGTGCCATCGGCCCGAACGGGAGGACCTACGAGCAGTACTTC.

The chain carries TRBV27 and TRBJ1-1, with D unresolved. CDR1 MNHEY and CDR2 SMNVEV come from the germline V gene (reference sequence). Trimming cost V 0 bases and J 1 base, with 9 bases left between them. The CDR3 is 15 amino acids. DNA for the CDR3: TGTGCCAGCAGTTTATCGTTGGCGGCGAACACTGAAGCTTTCTTT. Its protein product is CASSLSLAANTEAFF.